The entry below gives a single TCR beta chain sequence along with its context. Its antigen is not known. Healthy bone marrow donors formed the donor group. Nominal health characterized the donors when sampled, though unrecorded immune exposures were likely. The data derive from a study of cytomegalovirus exposure and HLA in healthy donors. V gave up 2 bases and J gave up 4 bases, with 20 bases separating them. The CDR3 length is 18 residues. Germline V CDR1 and CDR2: WNHNN, SYGVQD (reference sequence). The PCR was carried out with 60 Vbeta primers and 13 Jbeta primers. The table came from immunoSEQ multiplex PCR; TCRdb's copy has only in-frame clones and leaves some out. The sample includes a few hundred thousand clones, 70% to 80% of them seen just once. The study, taken as a whole, reports: One cluster of highly shared sequence variants probably arose as a sequencing artifact. It was reported that the classifier diagnosed cytomegalovirus status with high specificity and sensitivity in both the original and validation cohorts.

This sequence originates from a young woman in good health and CMV-seronegative. The rearrangement links TRBV10-1 to TRBJ2-2; maybe TRBD2 (6 bases). Sequenced material: PBMCs. The CDR3 here is CASSEPGLYGFGTGELFF. CDR3 nucleotides: TGCGCCAGCAGTGAGCCCGGACTATACGGTTTCGGCACCGGGGAGCTGTTTTTT.